The rows below give T cell receptor beta chains drawn from one sample of a study of T cells in Graves' hyperthyroidism and ophthalmopathy. TCRdb redid the calling of the multiplex PCR reads with MiXCR, one entry per CDR3 protein. Among a few hundred thousand distinct CDR3 sequences listed, over 11% were seen once. Sequenced: blood. Every receptor here comes from a woman in her twenties or thirties with Graves' hyperthyroidism that later progressed to Graves' ophthalmopathy. Both conserved end residues are part of each CDR3. Fields, in order: D gene, V gene, clone size, J gene, CDR3 protein, CDR3 DNA. D genes are given only for firm matches. Some rows have no size entry. The others give once, few or many, or a class for an expanded clone.

d_call: TRBD2; v_call: TRBV3-1; clone_size: NA; j_call: TRBJ2-5; cdr3_aa: CASNRLAQGETQYF; cdr3_nt: TGTGCCAGCAACCGACTAGCGCAGGGGGAGACCCAGTACTTC
d_call: NA; v_call: TRBV2; clone_size: many; j_call: TRBJ2-7; cdr3_aa: CASSESGRIGLEQYF; cdr3_nt: TGTGCCAGCAGTGAATCGGGGAGAATCGGCCTCGAGCAGTACTTC
d_call: NA; v_call: TRBV28; clone_size: many; j_call: TRBJ2-7; cdr3_aa: CASSFTNSRELHYEQYF; cdr3_nt: TGTGCCAGCAGTTTCACGAACTCTCGGGAACTACACTACGAGCAGTACTTC
d_call: NA; v_call: TRBV28; clone_size: many; j_call: TRBJ1-1; cdr3_aa: CASNMRSGTEAFF; cdr3_nt: TGTGCCAGCAATATGCGGTCGGGCACTGAAGCTTTCTTT
d_call: TRBD2; v_call: TRBV20-1; clone_size: NA; j_call: TRBJ2-3; cdr3_aa: CSARDFREARDTQYF; cdr3_nt: TGCAGTGCTAGAGACTTCCGGGAGGCGAGAGATACGCAGTATTTT
d_call: TRBD2; v_call: TRBV20-1; clone_size: many; j_call: TRBJ2-7; cdr3_aa: CSAPVSGGYYYEQYF; cdr3_nt: TGCAGTGCCCCGGTGAGCGGGGGGTATTACTACGAGCAGTACTTC
d_call: TRBD2; v_call: TRBV11-2; clone_size: many; j_call: TRBJ2-1; cdr3_aa: CASSRLLAGAGHNEQFF; cdr3_nt: TGTGCCAGCAGCCGCTTACTAGCGGGAGCGGGGCACAATGAGCAGTTCTTC
d_call: NA; v_call: TRBV3-1; clone_size: NA; j_call: TRBJ1-1; cdr3_aa: CASSQDPGNLNAEAFF; cdr3_nt: TGTGCCAGCAGCCAAGATCCAGGGAACTTGAACGCTGAAGCTTTCTTT
d_call: NA; v_call: TRBV28; clone_size: many; j_call: TRBJ1-2; cdr3_aa: CAFPVETGHGYTF; cdr3_nt: TGTGCCTTTCCCGTCGAGACGGGGCATGGCTACACCTTC
d_call: NA; v_call: TRBV29-1; clone_size: many; j_call: TRBJ2-1; cdr3_aa: CSVAPSLTNEQFF; cdr3_nt: TGCAGCGTTGCGCCTAGTCTTACCAATGAGCAGTTCTTC
d_call: TRBD2; v_call: TRBV9; clone_size: many; j_call: TRBJ2-2; cdr3_aa: CASSGLLAGAGTGELFF; cdr3_nt: TGTGCCAGCAGCGGGTTGCTAGCGGGGGCCGGGACCGGGGAGCTGTTTTTT
d_call: NA; v_call: TRBV7-6; clone_size: many; j_call: TRBJ2-1; cdr3_aa: CASSLYSAANEQFF; cdr3_nt: TGTGCCAGCAGCCTCTACAGCGCGGCCAATGAGCAGTTCTTC
d_call: NA; v_call: TRBV7-9; clone_size: many; j_call: TRBJ1-1; cdr3_aa: CASGMGDTEAFF; cdr3_nt: TGTGCCAGCGGTATGGGGGACACTGAAGCTTTCTTT
d_call: NA; v_call: TRBV18; clone_size: few; j_call: TRBJ1-6; cdr3_aa: CASSPTGLNSPLHF; cdr3_nt: TGTGCCAGCTCACCGACAGGTCTTAATTCACCCCTCCACTTT
d_call: TRBD2; v_call: TRBV27; clone_size: NA; j_call: TRBJ2-3; cdr3_aa: CASSYGTNGRPDTQYF; cdr3_nt: TGTGCCAGCAGTTATGGGACTAACGGGAGGCCAGATACGCAGTATTTT
d_call: NA; v_call: TRBV28; clone_size: many; j_call: TRBJ1-2; cdr3_aa: CASRQGTLGYTF; cdr3_nt: TGTGCCAGCAGACAGGGAACACTTGGCTACACCTTC
d_call: NA; v_call: TRBV25-1; clone_size: NA; j_call: TRBJ2-1; cdr3_aa: CASSRDGGSYNEQFF; cdr3_nt: TGTGCCAGCTCCCGGGACGGGGGCTCCTACAATGAGCAGTTCTTC
d_call: TRBD1; v_call: TRBV27; clone_size: many; j_call: TRBJ1-1; cdr3_aa: CASSLSPGQQAFF; cdr3_nt: TGTGCCAGCAGTTTATCCCCGGGACAGCAAGCTTTCTTT
d_call: TRBD1; v_call: TRBV27; clone_size: many; j_call: TRBJ2-7; cdr3_aa: CASSFGDRGVGEQYF; cdr3_nt: TGTGCCAGCAGTTTTGGAGACAGGGGGGTCGGCGAGCAGTACTTC
d_call: TRBD1; v_call: TRBV18; clone_size: few; j_call: TRBJ2-2; cdr3_aa: CASSFTGVSNTGELFF; cdr3_nt: TGTGCCAGCTCATTCACAGGGGTTTCGAACACCGGGGAGCTGTTTTTT
d_call: TRBD1; v_call: TRBV29-1; clone_size: few; j_call: TRBJ2-7; cdr3_aa: CSVFLGQERYEQYF; cdr3_nt: TGCAGCGTTTTCCTAGGACAGGAACGTTACGAGCAGTACTTC
d_call: NA; v_call: TRBV6-5; clone_size: many; j_call: TRBJ2-7; cdr3_aa: CASSYASGPAEPYEQYF; cdr3_nt: TGTGCCAGCAGTTACGCCTCAGGCCCCGCCGAACCCTACGAGCAGTACTTC
d_call: NA; v_call: TRBV28; clone_size: many; j_call: TRBJ1-2; cdr3_aa: CASSGTLSEGYTF; cdr3_nt: TGTGCCAGCAGTGGGACGCTATCAGAGGGCTACACCTTC
d_call: NA; v_call: TRBV10-3; clone_size: many; j_call: TRBJ1-4; cdr3_aa: CAISDGAAAGEKLFF; cdr3_nt: TGTGCCATCAGTGACGGTGCCGCGGCGGGCGAAAAACTGTTTTTT
d_call: NA; v_call: TRBV11-3; clone_size: many; j_call: TRBJ2-1; cdr3_aa: CASSFPGLLPNEQFF; cdr3_nt: TGTGCCAGCAGCTTTCCGGGCCTACTCCCGAATGAGCAGTTCTTC
d_call: TRBD1; v_call: TRBV5-1; clone_size: many; j_call: TRBJ2-3; cdr3_aa: CASSPGTGGSPDTQYF; cdr3_nt: TGCGCCAGCAGCCCAGGGACAGGGGGCTCCCCAGATACGCAGTATTTT
d_call: NA; v_call: TRBV7-3; clone_size: NA; j_call: TRBJ2-3; cdr3_aa: CASSPEGWADTQYF; cdr3_nt: TGTGCCAGCAGCCCGGAAGGTTGGGCAGATACGCAGTATTTT
d_call: NA; v_call: TRBV11-3; clone_size: many; j_call: TRBJ1-2; cdr3_aa: CASSLPDSLGYTF; cdr3_nt: TGTGCCAGCAGCTTACCCGACTCCCTCGGCTACACCTTC